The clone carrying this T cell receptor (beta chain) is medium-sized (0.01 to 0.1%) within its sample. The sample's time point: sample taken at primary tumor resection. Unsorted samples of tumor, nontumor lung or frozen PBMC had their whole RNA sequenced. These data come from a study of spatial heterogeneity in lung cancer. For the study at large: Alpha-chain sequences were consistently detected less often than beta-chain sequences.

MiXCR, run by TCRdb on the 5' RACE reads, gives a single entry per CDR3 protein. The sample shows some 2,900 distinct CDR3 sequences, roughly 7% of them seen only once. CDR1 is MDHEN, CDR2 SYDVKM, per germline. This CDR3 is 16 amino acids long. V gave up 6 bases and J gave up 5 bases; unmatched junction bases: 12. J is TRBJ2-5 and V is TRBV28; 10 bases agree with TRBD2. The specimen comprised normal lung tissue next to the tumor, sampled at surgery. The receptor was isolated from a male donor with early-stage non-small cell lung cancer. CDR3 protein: CASRSTSGGAAETQYF. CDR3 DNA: TGTGCCAGCAGGTCAACGAGCGGGGGGGCCGCGGAGACCCAGTACTTC.